Listed below are T cell receptor beta chains from one sample, sequenced in a study of identical twins. From the 5' RACE reads, TCRdb called clonotypes with MiXCR, one entry per CDR3 protein. The table records 500,000 to 700,000 distinct CDR3 sequences, 7% to 7.5% of them present only once. These data were also reused for a study on yellow fever vaccine responses in identical twins.

Sequenced material: PBMCs. The source is a woman younger than 35 in good health. Each CDR3 is given with its conserved first and last residue. D genes are given only for firm matches. Part of the rows lack a size; the others show once, few, many or a class for expanded clones.

v_call: TRBV2
d_call: TRBD1
clone_size: .
j_call: TRBJ2-3
cdr3_aa: CASRGRTGSSTDTQYF
cdr3_nt: TGTGCCAGCAGGGGACGGACAGGTTCTAGCACAGATACGCAGTATTTT

v_call: TRBV20-1
d_call: TRBD1
clone_size: few
j_call: TRBJ1-2
cdr3_aa: CSAGQGGQPNYGYTF
cdr3_nt: TGCAGTGCTGGACAGGGAGGTCAACCTAACTATGGCTACACCTTC

v_call: TRBV3-1
d_call: .
clone_size: many
j_call: TRBJ1-1
cdr3_aa: CASSLTPGQFRTEAFF
cdr3_nt: TGTGCCAGCAGCCTAACACCGGGACAATTTAGGACTGAAGCTTTCTTT

v_call: TRBV9
d_call: .
clone_size: .
j_call: TRBJ2-3
cdr3_aa: CASSVDPTDTQYF
cdr3_nt: TGTGCCAGCAGCGTAGATCCCACAGATACGCAGTATTTT

v_call: TRBV20-1
d_call: TRBD2
clone_size: few
j_call: TRBJ2-1
cdr3_aa: CCARDQLGREGQHEQFF
cdr3_nt: TGCTGTGCTAGAGATCAATTAGGGCGGGAGGGCCAACATGAGCAGTTCTTC

v_call: TRBV12-3/TRBV12-4
d_call: .
clone_size: many
j_call: TRBJ2-7
cdr3_aa: CASSPGSAAEQYF
cdr3_nt: TGTGCCAGCAGCCCTGGGAGTGCGGCCGAGCAGTACTTC

v_call: TRBV5-1
d_call: TRBD1
clone_size: many
j_call: TRBJ2-4
cdr3_aa: CASSPRDRGDIQYF
cdr3_nt: TGCGCCAGCAGCCCCCGGGACAGGGGAGACATTCAGTACTTC

v_call: TRBV6-6
d_call: .
clone_size: few
j_call: TRBJ2-2
cdr3_aa: CASSYIRRGGELFF
cdr3_nt: TGTGCCAGCAGTTACATAAGGAGGGGAGGGGAGCTGTTTTTT

v_call: TRBV6-1
d_call: TRBD1
clone_size: few
j_call: TRBJ2-3
cdr3_aa: CASNLQGGTDTQYF
cdr3_nt: TGTGCCAGCAACTTACAGGGGGGCACAGATACGCAGTATTTT

v_call: TRBV20-1
d_call: TRBD2
clone_size: .
j_call: TRBJ2-1
cdr3_aa: CSARGPAGGLSSYNEQFF
cdr3_nt: TGCAGTGCTAGAGGTCCAGCGGGGGGGTTGAGCTCCTACAATGAGCAGTTCTTC

v_call: TRBV20-1
d_call: .
clone_size: many
j_call: TRBJ2-3
cdr3_aa: CSARDWDTDTQYF
cdr3_nt: TGCAGTGCTAGAGATTGGGACACAGATACGCAGTATTTT

v_call: TRBV20-1
d_call: TRBD2
clone_size: .
j_call: TRBJ2-1
cdr3_aa: CSATPRDYAKAYNEQFF
cdr3_nt: TGCAGTGCTACCCCTCGGGACTATGCTAAAGCCTACAATGAGCAGTTCTTC

v_call: TRBV5-1
d_call: .
clone_size: many
j_call: TRBJ1-2
cdr3_aa: CASSSQTVDGYTF
cdr3_nt: TGCGCCAGCAGCTCCCAAACAGTCGACGGCTACACCTTC

v_call: TRBV3-1
d_call: .
clone_size: .
j_call: TRBJ2-6
cdr3_aa: CASSQLPGQTSGANVLTF
cdr3_nt: TGTGCCAGCAGCCAACTGCCGGGACAAACTTCTGGGGCCAACGTCCTGACTTTC

v_call: TRBV29-1
d_call: TRBD2
clone_size: .
j_call: TRBJ2-2
cdr3_aa: CSVEGGGLPNTGELFF
cdr3_nt: TGCAGCGTTGAAGGGGGGGGACTTCCGAACACCGGGGAGCTGTTTTTT

v_call: TRBV5-1
d_call: TRBD1
clone_size: .
j_call: TRBJ2-7
cdr3_aa: CASSLATPRTGESEQYF
cdr3_nt: TGCGCCAGCAGCTTGGCCACCCCCCGGACAGGGGAGTCCGAGCAGTACTTC

v_call: TRBV11-2
d_call: TRBD1
clone_size: many
j_call: TRBJ1-2
cdr3_aa: CASSLEGGGRGAAGYTF
cdr3_nt: TGTGCCAGCAGCTTAGAGGGAGGAGGCAGGGGGGCGGCTGGCTACACCTTC

v_call: TRBV5-1
d_call: TRBD1
clone_size: .
j_call: TRBJ2-2
cdr3_aa: CASAGSGTVNTGELFF
cdr3_nt: TGCGCCAGCGCCGGTTCCGGGACAGTGAACACCGGGGAGCTGTTTTTT

v_call: TRBV3-1
d_call: .
clone_size: many
j_call: TRBJ2-1
cdr3_aa: CASSQRRNEQFF
cdr3_nt: TGTGCCAGCAGCCAACGGCGAAATGAGCAGTTCTTC

v_call: TRBV5-5
d_call: TRBD1
clone_size: .
j_call: TRBJ2-1
cdr3_aa: CASSYRDSNNEQFF
cdr3_nt: TGTGCCAGCAGCTACCGGGACAGCAACAATGAGCAGTTCTTC

v_call: TRBV5-1
d_call: TRBD2
clone_size: .
j_call: TRBJ2-3
cdr3_aa: CASSVGTTTDTQYF
cdr3_nt: TGCGCCAGCAGCGTGGGGACTACCACAGATACGCAGTATTTT

v_call: TRBV20-1
d_call: .
clone_size: many
j_call: TRBJ1-5
cdr3_aa: CSARDIGEAISNQPQHF
cdr3_nt: TGCAGTGCTAGAGATATCGGGGAGGCGATTAGCAATCAGCCCCAGCATTTT

v_call: TRBV24-1
d_call: TRBD1
clone_size: many
j_call: TRBJ2-2
cdr3_aa: CATSDGTDTGELFF
cdr3_nt: TGTGCCACCAGTGACGGGACAGATACCGGGGAGCTGTTTTTT

v_call: TRBV5-1
d_call: .
clone_size: few
j_call: TRBJ1-2
cdr3_aa: CASSGGTDNYGYTF
cdr3_nt: TGCGCCAGCAGCGGAGGGACGGACAACTATGGCTACACCTTC

v_call: TRBV20-1
d_call: .
clone_size: many
j_call: TRBJ1-1
cdr3_aa: CSAKRADTEAFF
cdr3_nt: TGCAGTGCTAAGAGGGCAGACACTGAAGCTTTCTTT

v_call: TRBV3-1
d_call: .
clone_size: many
j_call: TRBJ1-2
cdr3_aa: CASSPGTSGYTF
cdr3_nt: TGTGCCAGCAGCCCAGGGACATCTGGCTACACCTTC

v_call: TRBV2
d_call: .
clone_size: many
j_call: TRBJ2-7
cdr3_aa: CASGGVAGYEQYF
cdr3_nt: TGTGCCAGCGGTGGGGTAGCTGGCTACGAGCAGTACTTC

v_call: TRBV10-2
d_call: .
clone_size: many
j_call: TRBJ1-2
cdr3_aa: CASSITRTDYVLRGYTF
cdr3_nt: TGCGCCAGCAGCATAACCCGGACGGACTATGTTCTTCGTGGCTACACCTTC

v_call: TRBV6-1
d_call: .
clone_size: few
j_call: TRBJ2-3
cdr3_aa: CASSEAGLFTDTQYF
cdr3_nt: TGTGCCAGCAGTGAAGCGGGGTTATTCACAGATACGCAGTATTTT

v_call: TRBV29-1
d_call: .
clone_size: many
j_call: TRBJ2-1
cdr3_aa: CSVRTAEAPTYEQFF
cdr3_nt: TGCAGCGTCAGAACTGCGGAGGCGCCTACATATGAGCAGTTCTTC

v_call: TRBV6-8
d_call: TRBD1
clone_size: medium-sized
j_call: TRBJ1-5
cdr3_aa: CASRQTGMSNQPQHF
cdr3_nt: TGTGCCAGCAGACAGACAGGGATGAGCAATCAGCCCCAGCATTTT

v_call: TRBV20-1
d_call: .
clone_size: few
j_call: TRBJ2-7
cdr3_aa: CSARKGKAVYEQYF
cdr3_nt: TGCAGTGCTAGAAAGGGAAAAGCTGTCTACGAGCAGTACTTC

v_call: TRBV12-3/TRBV12-4
d_call: TRBD2
clone_size: once
j_call: TRBJ2-5
cdr3_aa: CASSPYRGTGLAGAETQYF
cdr3_nt: TGTGCCAGCAGTCCCTACCGCGGCACGGGACTAGCGGGAGCAGAGACCCAGTACTTC

v_call: TRBV12-3/TRBV12-4
d_call: .
clone_size: many
j_call: TRBJ2-5
cdr3_aa: CASRIRDSSGETQYF
cdr3_nt: TGTGCCAGCAGGATACGGGACTCCTCCGGGGAGACCCAGTACTTC

v_call: TRBV11-2
d_call: TRBD1
clone_size: many
j_call: TRBJ1-1
cdr3_aa: CASSLGTGGVTEAFF
cdr3_nt: TGTGCCAGCAGCTTAGGTACAGGGGGCGTAACTGAAGCTTTCTTT

v_call: TRBV27
d_call: TRBD2
clone_size: .
j_call: TRBJ2-7
cdr3_aa: CAISKGLAEPYEQYF
cdr3_nt: TGTGCCATCTCAAAGGGACTAGCGGAGCCCTACGAGCAGTACTTC

v_call: TRBV2
d_call: .
clone_size: many
j_call: TRBJ1-5
cdr3_aa: CASSEVTTLLQPQHF
cdr3_nt: TGTGCCAGCAGTGAAGTTACCACTTTACTCCAGCCCCAGCATTTT

v_call: TRBV5-1
d_call: TRBD2
clone_size: few
j_call: TRBJ2-5
cdr3_aa: CASSLGLAGAKKETQYF
cdr3_nt: TGCGCCAGCAGCTTGGGGCTAGCGGGGGCCAAGAAAGAGACCCAGTACTTC

v_call: TRBV7-9
d_call: TRBD2
clone_size: many
j_call: TRBJ2-2
cdr3_aa: CASSRTTSGDTGELFF
cdr3_nt: TGTGCCAGCAGCCGAACCACTAGCGGGGACACCGGGGAGCTGTTTTTT

v_call: TRBV5-1
d_call: .
clone_size: many
j_call: TRBJ2-2
cdr3_aa: CASSSDGSGNTGELFF
cdr3_nt: TGCGCCAGCAGCTCCGACGGGTCAGGGAACACCGGGGAGCTGTTTTTT

v_call: TRBV21-1
d_call: .
clone_size: few
j_call: TRBJ2-3
cdr3_aa: CASSKRKAGRGTSLISTDTQYF
cdr3_nt: TGTGCCAGCAGCAAAAGGAAGGCGGGGCGGGGGACTAGCCTCATCAGCACAGATACGCAGTATTTT

v_call: TRBV5-1
d_call: .
clone_size: .
j_call: TRBJ1-6
cdr3_aa: CASSLQEDYSSPLHF
cdr3_nt: TGCGCCAGCAGCCTCCAGGAGGACTACTCTTCACCCCTCCACTTT

v_call: TRBV5-1
d_call: .
clone_size: few
j_call: TRBJ2-5
cdr3_aa: CASGGTGFLQETQYF
cdr3_nt: TGCGCCAGCGGGGGCACGGGGTTTCTCCAAGAGACCCAGTACTTC

v_call: TRBV3-1
d_call: .
clone_size: few
j_call: TRBJ2-3
cdr3_aa: CASSQSLGTDTQYF
cdr3_nt: TGTGCCAGCAGCCAATCGTTGGGCACAGATACGCAGTATTTT

v_call: TRBV7-2
d_call: TRBD2
clone_size: .
j_call: TRBJ2-1
cdr3_aa: CASSLAKGLAGGNSYNEQFF
cdr3_nt: TGTGCCAGCAGCTTAGCTAAAGGACTAGCGGGGGGAAACTCCTACAATGAGCAGTTCTTC

v_call: TRBV5-1
d_call: TRBD2
clone_size: many
j_call: TRBJ2-3
cdr3_aa: CASSLVGLAASTDTQYF
cdr3_nt: TGCGCCAGCAGCTTGGTTGGACTAGCGGCTAGCACAGATACGCAGTATTTT

v_call: TRBV5-1
d_call: TRBD1
clone_size: many
j_call: TRBJ1-1
cdr3_aa: CASSIDRESAEAFF
cdr3_nt: TGCGCCAGCAGCATCGACAGGGAATCTGCTGAAGCTTTCTTT

v_call: TRBV20-1
d_call: TRBD2
clone_size: .
j_call: TRBJ2-1
cdr3_aa: CSASPGLAGGLNEQFF
cdr3_nt: TGCAGTGCCTCTCCCGGGCTAGCGGGAGGGCTCAATGAGCAGTTCTTC

v_call: TRBV9
d_call: .
clone_size: .
j_call: TRBJ1-1
cdr3_aa: CASGSGNTEAFF
cdr3_nt: TGTGCCAGCGGTTCGGGTAACACTGAAGCTTTCTTT